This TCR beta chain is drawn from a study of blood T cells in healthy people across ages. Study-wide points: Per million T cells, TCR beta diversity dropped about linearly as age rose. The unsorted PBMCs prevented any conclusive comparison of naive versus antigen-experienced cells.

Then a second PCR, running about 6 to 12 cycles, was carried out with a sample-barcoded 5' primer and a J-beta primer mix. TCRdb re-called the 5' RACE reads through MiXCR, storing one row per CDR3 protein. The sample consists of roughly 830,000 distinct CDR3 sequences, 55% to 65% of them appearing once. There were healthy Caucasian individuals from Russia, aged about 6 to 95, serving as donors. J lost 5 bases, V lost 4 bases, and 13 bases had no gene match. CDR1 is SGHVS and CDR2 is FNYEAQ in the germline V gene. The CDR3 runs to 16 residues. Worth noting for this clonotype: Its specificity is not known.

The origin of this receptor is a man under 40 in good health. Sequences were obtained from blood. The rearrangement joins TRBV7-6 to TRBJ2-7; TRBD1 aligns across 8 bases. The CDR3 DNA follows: TGTGCCAGCAGCTCCGCAGGGGGCGAAGCCCTAAACGAGCAGTACTTC. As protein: CASSSAGGEALNEQYF.